The rows below give T cell receptor beta chains drawn from one sample of a study of blood T cell repertoires in COVID-19. Assay: immunoSEQ multiplex PCR; the TCRdb copy retains only in-frame clones and omits some. Among approximately 360,000 clones listed, more than 70% were seen once. The sequenced sample was PBMCs or T cells enriched from blood (not recorded which). These receptor sequences come from a man in his forties or fifties in a cohort exposed to, infected with or recovered from COVID-19 (not recorded which). The CDR3 runs from the conserved cysteine through the conserved F or W. The D gene is left open where the match is weak. Some rows have no size entry. The others give once, few or many, or a class for an expanded clone.

>.|TRBJ1-2|TRBV3-1/TRBV3-2|few
TGTGCCAGCAGCCAAGTGGGCTTTTATGGCTACACCTTC
CASSQVGFYGYTF
>.|TRBJ1-1|TRBV11-2|.
TGTGCCAGCAGCCTCATACAGGGAATTGAAGCTTTCTTT
CASSLIQGIEAFF
>TRBD1|TRBJ1-2|TRBV7-9|.
TGTGCCAGCAGCCGGGGGATGCCGGGACAGAGCTATGGCTACACCTTC
CASSRGMPGQSYGYTF
>TRBD2|TRBJ2-7|TRBV4-1|many
TGCGCCAGCAGCCAAGTTACTAGCGGGAGAGATTACGAGCAGTACTTC
CASSQVTSGRDYEQYF
>.|TRBJ2-3|TRBV19|.
TGTGCCAGTAGTACCCCTAGCACAGATACGCAGTATTTT
CASSTPSTDTQYF
>TRBD1|TRBJ2-7|TRBV28|few
TGTGCCAGCAGTTCCCCGTGGACAGGGAAGTCAACCGAGCAGTACTTC
CASSSPWTGKSTEQYF
>TRBD2|TRBJ2-3|TRBV12-5|.
TGTGCTAGCGGTCGAGGGCTAGCGGGAGGCACAGATACGCAGTATTTT
CASGRGLAGGTDTQYF
>.|TRBJ1-1|TRBV25-1|.
TGTGCCAGCAGTGAGGGGCCGTTGAACACTGAAGCTTTCTTT
CASSEGPLNTEAFF
>.|TRBJ1-5|TRBV19|.
TGTGCCAGTAGCATGGGGACACTGAGCAATCAGCCCCAGCATTTT
CASSMGTLSNQPQHF
>TRBD2|TRBJ2-5|TRBV14|.
TGTGCCAGCAGCCAACCTACCGTTAGCGGGAGCGCCGGGGAGACCCAGTACTTC
CASSQPTVSGSAGETQYF
>TRBD2|TRBJ2-1|TRBV15|.
TGTGCCACCACCCGGCTAGCGGAGGGCGGTGAGCAGTTCTTC
CATTRLAEGGEQFF
>.|TRBJ1-1|TRBV5-4|.
TGTGCCAGCAGCGTTCAGAAGAACACTGAAGCTTTCTTT
CASSVQKNTEAFF
>.|TRBJ2-7|TRBV6-1|.
TGTGCCAGCAGTGAAGTTACAGGGAGAATGGGCTACGAGCAGTACTTC
CASSEVTGRMGYEQYF
>.|TRBJ2-2|TRBV7-2|.
TGTGCCAGCAGTGATAGGGCGGGGTTCACCGGGGAGCTGTTTTTT
CASSDRAGFTGELFF
>TRBD1|TRBJ1-1|TRBV27|.
TGTGCCAGCAGTTCTCAGGGGGCAGGTAGCACTGAAGCTTTCTTT
CASSSQGAGSTEAFF
>TRBD1|TRBJ2-7|TRBV7-9|few
TGTGCCAGCAGCTTAGTGGGACAGCGACCTACGTTTGAGCAGTACTTC
CASSLVGQRPTFEQYF
>TRBD1|TRBJ2-2|TRBV24-1|.
TGTGCCACCAGTGCCCCGGGACAGGGAAACACCGGGGAGCTGTTTTTT
CATSAPGQGNTGELFF
>TRBD1|TRBJ1-2|TRBV19|few
TGTGCCTCCAAGGAGGGACAGGGTTATGGCTACACCTTC
CASKEGQGYGYTF
>.|TRBJ1-2|TRBV7-9|.
TGTGCCAGCAGCTTAGTTGGGGGGGCCTATGGCTACACCTTC
CASSLVGGAYGYTF
>TRBD2|TRBJ2-2|TRBV11-2|.
TGTGCCAGCGGGAGACTAGCGGGAAGTAGCGGGGAGCTGTTTTTT
CASGRLAGSSGELFF
>.|TRBJ2-2|TRBV21-1|.
TGTGCCAGCAGCAAAGAGAGGGGGAGCGTCACCGGGGAGCTGTTTTTT
CASSKERGSVTGELFF
>TRBD1|TRBJ1-1|TRBV12-5|.
TGTGCTAGTGGTCCAGGACAGGGGGCGAACACTGAAGCTTTCTTT
CASGPGQGANTEAFF
>TRBD2|TRBJ2-1|TRBV5-1|.
TGCGCCAGCAGCTTGCTAGCGGGAGATGTCCGGGAGCAGTTCTTC
CASSLLAGDVREQFF
>TRBD1|TRBJ1-6|TRBV6-5|.
TGTGCCAGCAACCCGGGACAGGGAAATTCACCCCTCCACTTT
CASNPGQGNSPLHF
>TRBD1|TRBJ2-7|TRBV28|once
TGTGCCAGCAGTTTCAGGGGGCGTGAGCAGTACTTC
CASSFRGREQYF
>.|TRBJ1-3|TRBV9|.
TGTGCCAGCAGCCCCGGACAGTTTACAGGAAACACCATATATTTT
CASSPGQFTGNTIYF
>TRBD1|TRBJ1-6|TRBV19|.
TGTGCCAGTAGAACCGGGACAGGCGACTCACCCCTCCACTTT
CASRTGTGDSPLHF
>TRBD2|TRBJ2-3|TRBV27|.
TGTGCCAGCAGTCCACCCGGGACTAGCGGGAGTGGAGGCACAGATACGCAGTATTTT
CASSPPGTSGSGGTDTQYF
>.|TRBJ2-7|TRBV5-1|once
TGCGCCAGCAGCTTGGAATTTTCGGGTCGGCAGACCTACGAGCAGTACTTC
CASSLEFSGRQTYEQYF
>.|TRBJ2-1|TRBV18|.
TGTGCCAGCTCACCACCTGATCTGAGGACCGGAGGCGATGAGCAGTTCTTC
CASSPPDLRTGGDEQFF
>TRBD2|TRBJ2-2|TRBV3-1/TRBV3-2|.
TGTGCCAGCAGCCTTTCTACCGGGACTAGCACCGGGGAGCTGTTTTTT
CASSLSTGTSTGELFF
>TRBD2|TRBJ2-1|TRBV28|.
TGTGCCAGCAGTTCCCCGGCTAGCGGGATAGCCTACAATGAGCAGTTCTTC
CASSSPASGIAYNEQFF
>.|TRBJ2-1|TRBV18|.
TGTGCCAGCTCAGTCGGGTCTGGAAATGAGCAGTTCTTC
CASSVGSGNEQFF
>.|TRBJ1-5|TRBV5-5|.
TGTGCCAGCAGCCTACAGGGTAATCAGCCCCAGCATTTT
CASSLQGNQPQHF
>TRBD1|TRBJ2-2|TRBV5-1|.
TGCGCCAGCAGTCCCCCGGGACAGGGTGCCACCGGGGAGCTGTTTTTT
CASSPPGQGATGELFF
>TRBD1|TRBJ1-2|TRBV29-1|.
TGCAGCGTTGAAGTGGGACAGGGCTATGGCTACACCTTC
CSVEVGQGYGYTF
>TRBD1|TRBJ1-2|TRBV20-1|.
TGCAGTGCTAGTGACAGGGGCTATGGCTACACCTTC
CSASDRGYGYTF
>TRBD1|TRBJ2-7|TRBV28|.
TGTGCCAGCAGTGGCGGACAGGTCGAGCAGTACTTC
CASSGGQVEQYF
>.|TRBJ1-4|TRBV7-9|.
TGTGCCAGCAGTTTACGGGGGAGAGAAAAACTGTTTTTT
CASSLRGREKLFF
>.|TRBJ1-1|TRBV29-1|.
TGCAGCGCCCAAAACAGCAACACTGAAGCTTTCTTT
CSAQNSNTEAFF
>.|TRBJ1-4|TRBV5-1|.
TGCGCCAGCAGCTTGGTCTCCGTCGGGACTAATGAAAAACTGTTTTTT
CASSLVSVGTNEKLFF
>.|TRBJ2-7|TRBV27|.
TGTGCCAGCAGATTCAAGGGGATTTGGCAGGCCTACGAGCAGTACTTC
CASRFKGIWQAYEQYF
>.|TRBJ1-5|TRBV27|.
TGTGCCAGCAGCCGGGACTACGATCAGCCCCAGCATTTT
CASSRDYDQPQHF
>.|TRBJ2-2|TRBV19|.
TGTGCCAGTAGTATAGATGGGAGAGGAACCGGGGAGCTGTTTTTT
CASSIDGRGTGELFF
>TRBD1|TRBJ1-1|TRBV28|.
TGTGCCAGCAGGTTACCGACAGGGATGGCTGAAGCTTTCTTT
CASRLPTGMAEAFF
>TRBD2|TRBJ2-7|TRBV5-1|once
TGCGCCAGCGGACTAGCGGGAGGGGACGAGCAGTACTTC
CASGLAGGDEQYF
>TRBD2|TRBJ2-7|TRBV7-8|.
TGTGCCAGCAGCGGGGCGGGAGGTCCCTCCTACGAGCAGTACTTC
CASSGAGGPSYEQYF
>.|TRBJ1-5|TRBV7-9|.
TGTGCCAGCAGCGCAGGGGTGGATCAGCCCCAGCATTTT
CASSAGVDQPQHF
>TRBD1|TRBJ2-7|TRBV5-6|.
TGTGCCAGCAGCTTGGCTGGACAGGGCTACGAGCAGTACTTC
CASSLAGQGYEQYF
>TRBD1|TRBJ1-4|TRBV30|few
TGTGCCTGGAGCCCCGGGACAGGGGGTGGAAGTTCGGGGAAACTGTTTTTT
CAWSPGTGGGSSGKLFF
>.|TRBJ1-6|TRBV3-1/TRBV3-2|.
TGTGCCAGCAGCCAATTCCCTCCCAGCTCCTATAATTCACCCCTCCACTTT
CASSQFPPSSYNSPLHF
>.|TRBJ2-7|TRBV5-4|.
TGTGCCAGCAGCTTAGGAATTAGCGAGATCTACGAGCAGTACTTC
CASSLGISEIYEQYF